Sequencing of this TCR beta chain was carried out in a study of cytomegalovirus exposure and HLA in healthy donors. Trimming took off 5 bases at V and 3 bases at J, with 10 bases between the two ends. The CDR3 is 13 amino acids. Germline-derived CDR1 and CDR2 are SGHVS and FQNEAQ. Profiling relied on immunoSEQ multiplex PCR, and the TCRdb table lists in-frame clones only, not all of them. The sample carries 130,000 or so clones, 75% to 90% recorded once. The V gene is TRBV7-8, the J gene TRBJ1-1; D call uncertain. The sequence was obtained from a woman aged 18-29 years in good health and CMV-seropositive. Sequenced: PBMCs. The CDR3 coding sequence is TGTGCCAGCAGCACGCAGAGGGACACTGAAGCTTTCTTT. Translated, it gives CASSTQRDTEAFF.